The 8 T cell receptor beta chains in this list originate from one sample, sequenced in a study of shared clonotypes between healthy human individuals. Only CD45RO-negative cells positively selected for CCR7 counted as naive CD8 cells, so terminally differentiated effector memory CD45RA+ cells were excluded. Clones were read by immunoSEQ multiplex PCR, and TCRdb kept only the in-frame ones, dropping some. The data show more than 2 million clones, about 94% seen once. Specimen: naive CD8+ T cells sorted from blood. The receptors were gathered from a man aged 18 to 30 in good health.

The gene calls are TRBV27 and TRBJ2-7; 7 positions match TRBD2. The V gene's germline CDR1 is MNHEY and CDR2 SMNVEV (reference sequence). The CDR3 contains 13 residues. The V and J ends lost 5 bases and 5 bases, in that order; junction bases with no gene match: 6. CDR3 region: CASSMGGVNEQYF. CDR3 nucleotide sequence: TGTGCCAGCAGTATGGGAGGGGTGAACGAGCAGTACTTC.

J is TRBJ2-5 and V is TRBV10-2; 7 bases are shared with TRBD1. The V gene's germline CDR1 is WSHSY and CDR2 SAAADI. V was clipped by 5 bases and J by 5 bases; unmatched bases: 11. This CDR3 has 15 amino acids. DNA of the CDR3: TGCGCCAGCAGTCTCAGGGGGTCTGGGGAGGAGACCCAGTACTTC. It yields the protein CASSLRGSGEETQYF.

V is TRBV7-6 and J is TRBJ1-1; D is unclear. Germline V lookup: CDR1 SGHVS, CDR2 FNYEAQ. The length of the CDR3 is 12 residues. Trimming removed 4 bases at V and 3 bases at J, with 6 bases between. The CDR3 loop is CASSSEDTEAFF. CDR3 nucleotides: TGTGCCAGCAGCTCCGAGGACACTGAAGCTTTCTTT.

V gene TRBV11-2 combines with J gene TRBJ1-2; D call uncertain. Per germline, CDR1 SGHAT and CDR2 FQNNGV. Trimming removed 3 bases from V and 3 bases from J, with 8 bases in between. The length of the CDR3 is 13 residues. CDR3 bases: TGTGCCAGCAGCTTCGGGGTTGACTATGGCTACACCTTC. Its translation: CASSFGVDYGYTF.

Remarks on this clone: Other DNA sequences in this sample translate to the same CDR3. V usage is TRBV27 and J usage is TRBJ2-5; 10 nucleotides line up with TRBD2. This CDR3 contains 15 residues. V dropped 2 bases and J dropped 5; count of bases not matched to a gene: 5. The germline V gene encodes CDR1 MNHEY and CDR2 SMNVEV (reference sequence). The CDR3 DNA is TGTGCCAGCAGTTTAGGAGCGGGGGGGCCTGAGACCCAGTACTTC. Its protein is CASSLGAGGPETQYF.

V gene TRBV9 combines with J gene TRBJ2-7; D is undetermined. Germline-derived CDR1 and CDR2 are SGDLS and YYNGEE. CDR3 length equals 14 residues. The germline V and J ends were trimmed by 4 bases and 1 base, with 12 bases remaining between them. CDR3 coding DNA: TGTGCCAGCAGCCCCTTCTGGGGATCCTACGAGCAGTACTTC. It yields the protein CASSPFWGSYEQYF.

Comment on this clone: This same CDR3 is encoded by further DNA sequences in the sample. The chain links TRBV5-1 to TRBJ2-7, with 9 bases fitting TRBD2. This CDR3 is built from 13 residues. Germline CDR1 reads SGHRS; CDR2 reads YFSETQ. V shed 2 bases, J shed 4 bases, and the junction held 1 base outside the gene matches. In nucleotides, the CDR3 is TGCGCCAGCAGCTTCGGACTAGCGTACGAGCAGTACTTC. It yields the protein CASSFGLAYEQYF. Variable domain in full (rest from reference TRBV5-1 and TRBJ2-7): KAGVTQTPRYLIKTRGQQVTLSCSPISGHRSVSWYQQTPGQGLQFLFEYFSETQRNKGNFPGRFSGRQFSNSRSEMNVSTLELGDSALYLCASSFGLAYEQYFGPGTRLTVT.

The chain has TRBV5-1 and TRBJ2-2; 9 nucleotides line up with TRBD2. Germline loops: CDR1 SGHRS, CDR2 YFSETQ. This CDR3 comprises 15 residues. Germline trimming cut 2 bases from V and 5 bases from J; bases unmatched to any gene: 4. The CDR3: CASSLGLAGTGELFF. DNA for the CDR3: TGCGCCAGCAGCTTAGGTCTAGCGGGGACCGGGGAGCTGTTTTTT.